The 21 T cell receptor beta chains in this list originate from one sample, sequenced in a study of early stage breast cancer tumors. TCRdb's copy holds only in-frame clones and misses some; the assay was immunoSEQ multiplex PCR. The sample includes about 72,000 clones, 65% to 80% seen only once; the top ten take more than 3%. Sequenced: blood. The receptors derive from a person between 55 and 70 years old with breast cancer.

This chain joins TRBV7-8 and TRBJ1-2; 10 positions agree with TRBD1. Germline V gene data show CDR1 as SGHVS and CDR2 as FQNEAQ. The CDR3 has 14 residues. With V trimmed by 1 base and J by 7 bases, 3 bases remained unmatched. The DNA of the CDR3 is TGTGCCAGCAGCTTAGGACAGGGGGCTGGTGGCTACACCTTC. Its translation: CASSLGQGAGGYTF. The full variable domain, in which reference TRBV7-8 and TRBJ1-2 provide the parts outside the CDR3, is GAGVSQSPRYKVAKRGQDVALRCDPISGHVSLFWYQQALGQGPEFLTYFQNEAQLDKSGLPSDRFFAERPEGSVSTLKIQRTQQEDSAVYLCASSLGQGAGGYTFGSGTRLTVV.

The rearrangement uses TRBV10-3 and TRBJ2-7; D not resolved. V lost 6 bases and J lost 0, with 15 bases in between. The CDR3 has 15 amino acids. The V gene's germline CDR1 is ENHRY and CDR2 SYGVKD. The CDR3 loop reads CAIRAQMVSSYEQYF. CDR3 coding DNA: TGTGCCATCAGGGCGCAAATGGTGAGCTCCTACGAGCAGTACTTC.

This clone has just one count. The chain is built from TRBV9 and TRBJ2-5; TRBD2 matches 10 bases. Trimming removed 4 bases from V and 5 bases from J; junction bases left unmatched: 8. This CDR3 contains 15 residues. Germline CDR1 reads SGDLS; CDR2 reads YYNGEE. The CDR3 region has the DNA TGTGCCAGCAGCATTAGCGGGGGGCAGGGGGAGACCCAGTACTTC. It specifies CASSISGGQGETQYF.

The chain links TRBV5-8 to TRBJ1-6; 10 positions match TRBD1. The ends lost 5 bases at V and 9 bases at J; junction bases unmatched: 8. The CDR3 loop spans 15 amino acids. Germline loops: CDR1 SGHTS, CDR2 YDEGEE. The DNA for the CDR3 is TGTGCCAGCAGTTCCGCCGGGACAGGGGTTTCACCCCTCCACTTT. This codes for CASSSAGTGVSPLHF. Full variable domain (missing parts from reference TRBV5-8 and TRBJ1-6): EAGVTQSPTHLIKTRGQQATLRCSPISGHTSVYWYQQALGLGLQFLLWYDEGEERNRGNFPPRFSGRQFPNYSSELNVNALELEDSALYLCASSSAGTGVSPLHFGNGTRLTVT.

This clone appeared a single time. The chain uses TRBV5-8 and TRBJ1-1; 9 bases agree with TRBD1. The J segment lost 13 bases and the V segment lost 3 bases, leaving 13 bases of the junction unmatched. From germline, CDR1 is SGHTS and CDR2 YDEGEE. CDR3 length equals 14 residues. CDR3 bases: TGTGCCAGCAGCTGGTCCGGGACAGGGAGCCGAGTTTTCTTT. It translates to CASSWSGTGSRVFF.

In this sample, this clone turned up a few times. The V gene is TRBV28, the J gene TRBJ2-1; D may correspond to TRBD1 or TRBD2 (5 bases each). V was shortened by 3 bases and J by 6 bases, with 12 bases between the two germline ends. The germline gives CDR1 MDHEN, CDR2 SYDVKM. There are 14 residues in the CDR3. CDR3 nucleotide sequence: TGTGCCAGCAGTTTTGGATTCGGGGCCAATGAGCAGTTCTTC. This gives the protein CASSFGFGANEQFF. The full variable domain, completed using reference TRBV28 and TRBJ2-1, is DVKVTQSSRYLVKRTGEKVFLECVQDMDHENMFWYRQDPGLGLRLIYFSYDVKMKEKGDIPEGYSVSREKKERFSLILESASTNQTSMYLCASSFGFGANEQFFGPGTRLTVL.

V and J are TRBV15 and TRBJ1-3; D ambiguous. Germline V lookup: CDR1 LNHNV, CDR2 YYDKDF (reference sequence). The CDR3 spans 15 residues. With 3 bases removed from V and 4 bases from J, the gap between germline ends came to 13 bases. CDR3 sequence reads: CATSSIGVKGNTIYF. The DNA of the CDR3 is TGTGCCACCAGCAGTATCGGAGTTAAAGGAAACACCATATATTTT.

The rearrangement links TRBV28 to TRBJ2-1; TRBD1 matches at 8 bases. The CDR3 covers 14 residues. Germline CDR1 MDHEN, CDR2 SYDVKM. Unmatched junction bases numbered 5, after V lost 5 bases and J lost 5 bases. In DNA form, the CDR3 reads TGTGCCAGCAGTGCCTCGGACAGGGACAATGAGCAGTTCTTC. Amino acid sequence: CASSASDRDNEQFF.

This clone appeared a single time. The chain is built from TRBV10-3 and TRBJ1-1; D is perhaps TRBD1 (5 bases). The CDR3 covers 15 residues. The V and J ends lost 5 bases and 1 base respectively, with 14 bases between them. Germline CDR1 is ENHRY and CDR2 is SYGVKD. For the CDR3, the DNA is TGTGCCATCAGTCCCGCTGGGGACGGGAACACTGAAGCTTTCTTT. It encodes CAISPAGDGNTEAFF.

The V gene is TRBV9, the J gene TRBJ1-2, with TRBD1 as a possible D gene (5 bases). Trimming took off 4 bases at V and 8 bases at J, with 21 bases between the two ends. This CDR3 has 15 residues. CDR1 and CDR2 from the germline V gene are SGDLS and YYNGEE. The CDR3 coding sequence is TGTGCCAGCAGCACGGCTCTGACAGATCGAGGGGGCTACACCTTC. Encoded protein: CASSTALTDRGGYTF.

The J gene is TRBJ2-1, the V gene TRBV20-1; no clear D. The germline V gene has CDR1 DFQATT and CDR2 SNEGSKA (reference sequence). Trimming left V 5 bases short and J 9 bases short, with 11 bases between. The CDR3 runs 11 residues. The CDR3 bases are TGCAGTGCTTCTAGGATCAGTGAGCAGTTCTTC. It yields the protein CSASRISEQFF.

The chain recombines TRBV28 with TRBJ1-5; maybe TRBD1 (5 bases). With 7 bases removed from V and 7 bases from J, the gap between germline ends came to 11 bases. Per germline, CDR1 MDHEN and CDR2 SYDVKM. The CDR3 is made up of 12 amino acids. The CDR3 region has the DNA TGTGCCAGCAACTGGGGACGGCAGCCCCAGCATTTT. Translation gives CASNWGRQPQHF.

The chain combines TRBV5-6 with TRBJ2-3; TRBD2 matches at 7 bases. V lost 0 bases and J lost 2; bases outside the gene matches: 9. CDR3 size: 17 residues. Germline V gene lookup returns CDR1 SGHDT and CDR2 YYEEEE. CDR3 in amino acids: CASSLVLLAANTDTQYF. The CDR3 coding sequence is TGTGCCAGCAGCTTGGTGTTGCTAGCGGCAAACACAGATACGCAGTATTTT.

The CDR3 sequence is CASSLSGAGELFF. The CDR3 nucleotides read TGTGCCAGCAGCTTGTCAGGGGCCGGGGAGCTGTTTTTT. This sequence joins TRBV7-9 and TRBJ2-2; tentative D call: TRBD1 (6 bases). Trimming shortened V by 3 bases and J by 6 bases, and 8 bases separated the two germline ends. The CDR3 spans 13 residues. Germline V gives CDR1 SEHNR, CDR2 FQNEAQ (reference sequence).

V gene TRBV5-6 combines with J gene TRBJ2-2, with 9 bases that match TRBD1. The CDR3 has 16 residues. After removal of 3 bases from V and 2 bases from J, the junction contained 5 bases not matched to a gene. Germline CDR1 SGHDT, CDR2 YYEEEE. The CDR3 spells CASSWTGQGNTGELFF. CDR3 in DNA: TGTGCCAGCAGCTGGACGGGACAGGGAAACACCGGGGAGCTGTTTTTT. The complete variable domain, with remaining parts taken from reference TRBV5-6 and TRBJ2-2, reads DAGVTQSPTHLIKTRGQQVTLRCSPKSGHDTVSWYQQALGQGPQFIFQYYEEEERQRGNFPDRFSGHQFPNYSSELNVNALLLGDSALYLCASSWTGQGNTGELFFGEGSRLTVL.

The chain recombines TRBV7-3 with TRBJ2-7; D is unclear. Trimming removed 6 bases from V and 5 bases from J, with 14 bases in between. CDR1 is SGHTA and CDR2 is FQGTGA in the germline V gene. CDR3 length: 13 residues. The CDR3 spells CASSTYNLHEQYF. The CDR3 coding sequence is TGTGCCAGCAGTACCTACAATCTCCACGAGCAGTACTTC.

In DNA, the CDR3 is TGTGCCAGCTCTTCCGGGACAGGGGGCTACGAGCAGTACTTC. Encoded protein: CASSSGTGGYEQYF. The V gene is TRBV18, the J gene TRBJ2-7; 11 bases are a match to TRBD1. Germline assignment: CDR1 KGHSH and CDR2 LQKENI. V shed 6 bases, J shed 3 bases, and the junction held 4 bases outside the gene matches. The CDR3 consists of 14 residues.

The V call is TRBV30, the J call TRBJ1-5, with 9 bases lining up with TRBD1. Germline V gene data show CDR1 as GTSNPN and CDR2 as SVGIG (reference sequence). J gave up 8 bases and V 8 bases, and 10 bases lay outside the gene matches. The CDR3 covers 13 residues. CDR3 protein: CAGQGLGSKPQHF. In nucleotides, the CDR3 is TGTGCCGGACAGGGGCTCGGATCAAAGCCCCAGCATTTT.

The DNA of the CDR3 is TGTGCCAGCGGGGGGGACTATACACGATTGGGGCAGTACTTC. Translated, it gives CASGGDYTRLGQYF. This chain links TRBV28 with TRBJ2-7; 7 bases line up with TRBD2. Germline CDR1 MDHEN, CDR2 SYDVKM. The CDR3 covers 14 residues. Trimming at V came to 8 bases and at J to 9 bases, leaving 16 bases not matched to a gene.

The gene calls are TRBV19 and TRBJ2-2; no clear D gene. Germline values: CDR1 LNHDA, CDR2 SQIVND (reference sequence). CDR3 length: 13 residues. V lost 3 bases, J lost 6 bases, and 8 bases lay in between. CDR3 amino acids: CASSIRRAGELFF. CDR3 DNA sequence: TGTGCCAGTAGTATCAGACGGGCCGGGGAGCTGTTTTTT.

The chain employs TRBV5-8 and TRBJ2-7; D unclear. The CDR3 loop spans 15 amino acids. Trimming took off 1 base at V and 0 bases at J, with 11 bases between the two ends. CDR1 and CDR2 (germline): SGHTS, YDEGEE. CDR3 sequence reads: CASSLRAEHSYEQYF. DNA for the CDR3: TGTGCCAGCAGCTTGAGGGCAGAGCACTCCTACGAGCAGTACTTC. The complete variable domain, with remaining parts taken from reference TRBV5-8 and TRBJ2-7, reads EAGVTQSPTHLIKTRGQQATLRCSPISGHTSVYWYQQALGLGLQFLLWYDEGEERNRGNFPPRFSGRQFPNYSSELNVNALELEDSALYLCASSLRAEHSYEQYFGPGTRLTVT.